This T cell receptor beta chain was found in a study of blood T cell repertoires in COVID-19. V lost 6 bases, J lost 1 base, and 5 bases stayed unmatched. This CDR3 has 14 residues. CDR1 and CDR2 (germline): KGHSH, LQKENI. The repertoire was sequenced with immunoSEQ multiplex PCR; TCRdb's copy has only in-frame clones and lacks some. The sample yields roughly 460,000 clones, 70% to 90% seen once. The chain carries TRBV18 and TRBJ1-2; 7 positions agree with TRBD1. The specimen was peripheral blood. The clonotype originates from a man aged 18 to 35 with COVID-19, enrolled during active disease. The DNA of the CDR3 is TGTGCCAGCTCGGGGACAGCAAATAACTATGGCTACACCTTC. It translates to CASSGTANNYGYTF.